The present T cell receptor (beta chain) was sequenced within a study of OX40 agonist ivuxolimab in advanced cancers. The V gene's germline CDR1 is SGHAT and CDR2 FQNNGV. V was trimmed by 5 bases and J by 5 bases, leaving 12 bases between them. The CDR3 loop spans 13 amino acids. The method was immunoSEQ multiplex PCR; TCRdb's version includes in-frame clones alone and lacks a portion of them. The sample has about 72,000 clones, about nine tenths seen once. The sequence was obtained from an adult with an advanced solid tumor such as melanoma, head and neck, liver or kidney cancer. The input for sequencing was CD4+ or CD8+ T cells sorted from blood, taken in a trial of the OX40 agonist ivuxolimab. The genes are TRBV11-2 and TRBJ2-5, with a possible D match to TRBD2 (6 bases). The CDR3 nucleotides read TGTGCCAGCAGCACGGGACTTGGCGAGACCCAGTACTTC. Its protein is CASSTGLGETQYF.